The 25 T cell receptor beta chains in this list originate from one sample, sequenced in a study of control samples from healthy donors and cancer patients. Assay: immunoSEQ multiplex PCR; the TCRdb copy retains only in-frame clones and omits some. In the table there are around 41,000 clones, around 88% of which are singletons. The source material was PBMCs. The receptors here all came from a woman in her sixties or seventies with lung cancer.

This chain connects TRBV5-1 to TRBJ2-7; 8 bases are shared with TRBD1. The V gene end was trimmed by 7 bases and the J gene end by 2 bases; junction bases not matched to a gene: 11. Germline loops: CDR1 SGHRS, CDR2 YFSETQ. This CDR3 is built from 15 residues. The CDR3 nucleotides are TGCGCCAGCCACCTTAGGGGACAGGCCGCCTACGAGCAGTACTTC. Amino acid sequence: CASHLRGQAAYEQYF.

The chain couples TRBV25-1 to TRBJ1-5; no definite D call. The germline gives CDR1 MGHDK, CDR2 SYGVNS. This CDR3 is 14 amino acids long. V lost 6 bases, J lost 6 bases, and 15 bases lay in between. CDR3 residues: CASSPSNPGQPQHF. The DNA for the CDR3 is TGTGCCAGCAGCCCCTCTAACCCCGGTCAGCCCCAGCATTTT.

The chain links TRBV4-1 to TRBJ2-2; no reliable D call. CDR1 is MGHRA and CDR2 is YSYEKL in the germline V gene. The CDR3 is 12 amino acids. V was clipped by 3 bases and J by 3 bases, with 2 bases between them. Here the CDR3 DNA reads TGCGCCAGCAGCCACGACACCGGGGAGCTGTTTTTT. Amino acid sequence: CASSHDTGELFF.

This clone came up a few times. CDR3 sequence: CASSEERRGRSETQYF. In DNA, the CDR3 is TGTGCCAGCAGTGAAGAAAGGCGAGGCCGGTCGGAGACCCAGTACTTC. J is TRBJ2-5 and V is TRBV6-1; D gene ambiguous. This CDR3 comprises 16 residues. V gave up 1 base and J gave up 5 bases, with 17 bases separating them. Germline assignment: CDR1 MNHNS and CDR2 SASEGT.

The chain recombines TRBV24-1 with TRBJ2-3; D ambiguous. Between the trimmed V and J ends, which lost 7 bases and 2 bases, there was a span of 12 bases. This CDR3 comprises 14 residues. Per germline, CDR1 KGHDR and CDR2 SFDVKD. CDR3 loop: CATSGRINTDTQYF. The CDR3 DNA reads TGTGCCACCAGCGGCAGAATAAACACAGATACGCAGTATTTT.

V gene TRBV27 combines with J gene TRBJ2-2, with 12 bases that match TRBD2. J gave up 5 bases and V 5 bases, and 6 bases lay outside the gene matches. This CDR3 region has 16 residues. Per the germline V gene, CDR1 is MNHEY and CDR2 is SMNVEV (reference sequence). As DNA, the CDR3 is TGTGCCAGCAGTCCACTAGCGGGAGGTGGAACCGGGGAGCTGTTTTTT. Residues: CASSPLAGGGTGELFF.

The chain has TRBV30 and TRBJ1-3; no firm D call. From germline, CDR1 is GTSNPN and CDR2 SVGIG (reference sequence). This CDR3 has 12 amino acids. The V end lost 5 bases, the J end lost 1 base, and 6 bases lay between the germline ends. The CDR3 reads CAWGESGNTIYF. The CDR3 coding sequence is TGTGCCTGGGGGGAGTCTGGAAACACCATATATTTT.

The chain recombines TRBV5-1 with TRBJ1-5; 9 positions match TRBD1. The length of the CDR3 is 15 residues. Germline-derived CDR1 and CDR2 are SGHRS and YFSETQ. V gave up 4 bases and J gave up 3 bases; unmatched junction bases: 5. The CDR3 nucleotides are TGCGCCAGCAGCCCCCGGACAGGGGACAATCAGCCCCAGCATTTT. This codes for CASSPRTGDNQPQHF.

The chain employs TRBV11-3 and TRBJ2-5; D is possibly TRBD1 or TRBD2 (6 bases each). CDR1 is SGHNT and CDR2 is YENEEA in the germline V gene. This CDR3 region has 13 residues. Trimming took off 8 bases at V and 5 bases at J, with 15 bases between the two ends. The CDR3 nucleotides are TGTGCCAGCTCGACCGGGGGCCCGGAGACCCAGTACTTC. Translated: CASSTGGPETQYF.

The J gene is TRBJ2-7, the V gene TRBV10-1, with TRBD2 as a possible D gene (5 bases). V was cut by 0 bases and J by 3 bases, with 15 bases left in between. Looked up from germline, CDR1 is WNHNN and CDR2 is SYGVQD (reference sequence). CDR3 length equals 16 residues. The CDR3 sequence: CASSESGDPSIYEQYF. CDR3 nucleotides: TGCGCCAGCAGTGAGTCCGGGGATCCCTCAATCTACGAGCAGTACTTC.

The gene calls are TRBV9 and TRBJ1-6; D remains ambiguous. CDR1 is SGDLS and CDR2 is YYNGEE in the germline V gene. CDR3 length: 16 amino acids. Trimming left V 0 bases short and J 5 bases short, with 12 bases between. In DNA form, the CDR3 reads TGTGCCAGCAGCGTAGCTGTCAGCCCTGATAATTCACCCCTCCACTTT. Protein: CASSVAVSPDNSPLHF. Using reference TRBV9 and TRBJ1-6 for the parts outside the CDR3, the full variable domain is DSGVTQTPKHLITATGQRVTLRCSPRSGDLSVYWYQQSLDQGLQFLIQYYNGEERAKGNILERFSAQQFPDLHSELNLSSLELGDSALYFCASSVAVSPDNSPLHFGNGTRLTVT.

CDR3 amino acids: CASSPRAQNTGELFF. The CDR3 DNA follows: TGTGCCAGCAGCCCCCGGGCCCAGAACACCGGGGAGCTGTTTTTT. The V call is TRBV7-9, the J call TRBJ2-2, with unresolved D. There are 15 residues in the CDR3. Germline CDR1 is SEHNR and CDR2 is FQNEAQ (reference sequence). The ends were cut back, 5 bases at V and 1 base at J, with 11 bases in the middle.

The CDR3 DNA reads as TGTGCCAGCAGTCCGGGACAGGGGTTCGTGAGGCAGTACTTC. This sequence encodes CASSPGQGFVRQYF. The chain employs TRBV2 and TRBJ2-7, with 10 bases that match TRBD1. CDR3 length: 14 residues. Germline CDR1 and CDR2: SNHLY and FYNNEI. V gave up 5 bases and J gave up 9 bases; unmatched junction bases: 10.

This clone turned up a few times. The gene calls are TRBV27 and TRBJ2-7, with TRBD1 identical over 7 bases. There are 14 residues in the CDR3. In germline, CDR1 is MNHEY, CDR2 SMNVEV (reference sequence). V shed 5 bases and J 5 bases; nucleotides not matched to a gene: 9. CDR3 residues: CASSLTGTLHEQYF. Written as DNA, the CDR3 is TGTGCCAGCAGTCTGACAGGGACCCTACACGAGCAGTACTTC.

The V gene is TRBV7-8, the J gene TRBJ1-4, with D unclear. Germline loops: CDR1 SGHVS, CDR2 FQNEAQ. Trimming shortened V by 5 bases and J by 2 bases, and 9 bases separated the two germline ends. This CDR3 spans 14 amino acids. The CDR3 DNA sequence: TGTGCCAGCAGCCCCTCCAGGACTAATGAAAAACTGTTTTTT. It encodes CASSPSRTNEKLFF.

The DNA of the CDR3 is TGTGCCAGCAGCTTAACAGGGATGTATGGCTACACCTTC. Amino acids: CASSLTGMYGYTF. The rearrangement uses TRBV7-3 and TRBJ1-2; D is uncertain. This CDR3 comprises 13 residues. The V gene lost 0 bases and the J gene lost 5 bases, with 7 bases spanning the gap. Germline CDR1 SGHTA, CDR2 FQGTGA.

The genes are TRBV7-3 and TRBJ2-5; D possibly corresponds to TRBD1 (6 bases). Per the germline V gene, CDR1 is SGHTA and CDR2 is FQGTGA. CDR3 length equals 14 residues. The V end was cut by 4 bases, the J end by 2 bases, with 11 bases between. The CDR3 here is CASSSSGTQETQYF. The CDR3 DNA follows: TGTGCCAGCAGCTCATCCGGGACACAAGAGACCCAGTACTTC.

The V gene is TRBV2, the J gene TRBJ1-6, with 8 bases matching TRBD1. V gave up 7 bases and J gave up 9 bases; unmatched junction bases: 14. Germline V gene sequence: CDR1 SNHLY, CDR2 FYNNEI. This CDR3 has 16 residues. The CDR3 coding sequence is TGTGCCAGCACGGCGGACAGGGTGGGGCCATCTTCACCCCTCCACTTT. Amino acids: CASTADRVGPSSPLHF.

The chain is built from TRBV6-5 and TRBJ2-2, with D possibly matching TRBD1 (6 bases). The ends were cut back, 6 bases at V and 7 bases at J, with 18 bases in the middle. Germline V gene lookup returns CDR1 MNHEY and CDR2 SVGAGI. The CDR3 loop spans 15 amino acids. This CDR3 is CASRTGQTGNGELFF. The CDR3 coding sequence is TGTGCCAGCAGAACGGGACAAACGGGAAACGGGGAGCTGTTTTTT.

The chain carries TRBV7-9 and TRBJ1-2, with D maybe TRBD1 (5 bases). V was shortened by 2 bases and J by 5 bases, with 12 bases between the two germline ends. The CDR3 is 14 amino acids. Germline values: CDR1 SEHNR, CDR2 FQNEAQ (reference sequence). The CDR3 sequence: CASSLSEAGYGYTF. CDR3 nucleotide sequence: TGTGCCAGCAGCTTAAGTGAGGCAGGGTATGGCTACACCTTC.

The J gene is TRBJ1-2, the V gene TRBV7-6, with a weak D call TRBD1 (6 bases). CDR3 length: 12 residues. The V gene lost 5 bases and the J gene lost 6 bases, with 10 bases spanning the gap. Per the germline V gene, CDR1 is SGHVS and CDR2 is FNYEAQ. This CDR3 is CASSARQDGYTF. As DNA, the CDR3 is TGTGCCAGCAGCGCTAGACAGGATGGCTACACCTTC.

This clone was detected once. The chain combines TRBV19 with TRBJ1-2; tentative D call: TRBD1 (5 bases). Germline V gene data show CDR1 as LNHDA and CDR2 as SQIVND (reference sequence). This CDR3 is 16 amino acids long. The ends were cut back, 3 bases at V and 5 bases at J, with 19 bases in the middle. DNA for the CDR3: TGTGCCAGTAGTATGAGAAGGGAAGGGGCCCCTTATGGCTACACCTTC. It encodes CASSMRREGAPYGYTF.

This clone has only a few counts. The chain joins TRBV5-1 to TRBJ2-5, with D uncertain. CDR1 is SGHRS and CDR2 is YFSETQ in the germline V gene. CDR3 length equals 13 residues. V was clipped by 2 bases and J by 7 bases, with 12 bases between them. The CDR3 is CASSFEIKGTQYF. The CDR3 DNA reads as TGCGCCAGCAGCTTTGAGATCAAGGGGACCCAGTACTTC.

The chain carries TRBV27 and TRBJ2-7; D might be TRBD1 (6 bases). The length of the CDR3 is 13 residues. V was cut by 6 bases and J by 6 bases, with 15 bases left in between. CDR1 and CDR2 from the germline V gene are MNHEY and SMNVEV (reference sequence). The CDR3 region has the DNA TGTGCCAGCAGCTCAAGAGGGGGACGCGAGCAGTACTTC. It encodes CASSSRGGREQYF.

V gene TRBV10-2 combines with J gene TRBJ2-7; 12 bases fit TRBD2. V lost 6 bases and J lost 3; bases outside the gene matches: 3. There are 14 residues in the CDR3. Germline CDR1 WSHSY, CDR2 SAAADI. The CDR3 protein is CASRTTSGGYEQYF. The CDR3 DNA sequence: TGCGCCAGCAGGACGACTAGCGGGGGCTACGAGCAGTACTTC.